The entry below gives a single TCR beta chain sequence along with its context. Its antigen remains unknown. This specimen comes from a study of cytomegalovirus exposure and HLA in healthy donors. Study-wide results and limits: CMV antigen specificity of a few CMV-associated chains was confirmed in vitro.

The PCR employed 60 Vbeta primers together with 13 Jbeta primers. The table came from immunoSEQ multiplex PCR; TCRdb's copy has only in-frame clones and leaves some out. The sample includes 90,000 to 150,000 clones, around two thirds of them seen just once. The V and J ends lost 1 base and 8 bases respectively, with 11 bases between them. Per germline, CDR1 SGHVS and CDR2 FQNEAQ. The CDR3 totals 14 residues. The sequence was collected from a woman aged 40 to 55 in good health and CMV-seropositive. The chain carries TRBV7-8 and TRBJ1-4; D is ambiguous. What was sequenced was PBMCs. The CDR3: CASSLGPEEEKLFF. As DNA, the CDR3 is TGTGCCAGCAGCTTAGGCCCGGAGGAAGAAAAACTGTTTTTT.